This TCR beta chain emerged from a study of shared clonotypes between healthy human individuals. Study-wide results and limits: Researchers sampled only blood; tissue repertoires likely differ. The represented genetic and exposure-history diversity was limited by the small number of donors.

About this clone itself: Its antigen is as yet unknown.

CDR3 length equals 15 residues. Germline CDR1 SEHNR, CDR2 FQNEAQ (reference sequence). Deletions cut 4 bases from V and 6 bases from J, with 19 bases between. None of the donors, who were healthy HIV-negative adults, had recently had acute infections or vaccinations. Some 100 million PBMCs per unsorted sample were used for genomic DNA. Sequencing was performed with immunoSEQ multiplex PCR; in TCRdb, only in-frame clones are kept and a portion is missing. This table has over 400,000 clones, 65% to 85% appearing once. The sequence derives from a woman aged 40 to 55 in good health. Some clones in this sample may be carry-over from other donors' samples. This chain joins TRBV7-9 and TRBJ2-7; D may be TRBD1 or TRBD2 (5 bases each). Material: PBMCs. The CDR3 here is CASSYRDLSPTEQYF. DNA of the CDR3: TGTGCCAGCAGCTACCGGGACCTATCTCCCACCGAGCAGTACTTC.